This is a list of T cell receptor beta chains from one sample in a study of blood T cell repertoires in COVID-19. Only in-frame clones appear in the TCRdb table, and some are missing; sequencing was by immunoSEQ multiplex PCR. The table includes some 350,000 clones, more than 75% detected once. The sample consisted of PBMCs or T cells enriched from blood (not recorded which). The receptors derive from a woman in her 30s who had recovered from COVID-19. Both conserved end residues are part of each CDR3. Where a row states a size, it is once, few, many or the class of an expanded clone; other rows omit it.

v_call	clone_size	cdr3_length	j_call	cdr3_aa
TRBV5-1	.	11	TRBJ2-7	CASSLRDEQYF
TRBV27	once	14	TRBJ2-5	CASSLRGVQETQYF
TRBV2	.	17	TRBJ2-7	CASRDTLDRGLSGEQYF
TRBV7-2	.	16	TRBJ2-3	CASSLAGTRGGDTQYF
TRBV5-6	.	13	TRBJ1-2	CASSGIRNGGYTF
TRBV21-1	.	17	TRBJ1-5	CASSYDRGRLPNQPQHF
TRBV5-1	.	16	TRBJ2-2	CASSMTSGANTGELFF
TRBV29-1	.	14	TRBJ1-2	CSVSDRVKNYGYTF
TRBV10-2	.	17	TRBJ2-2	CASSEPSQVGRSGELFF
TRBV7-2	.	15	TRBJ1-2	CASSSGLGGFYGYTF
TRBV2	.	15	TRBJ2-1	CASRELAGLNNEQFF
TRBV11-2	.	15	TRBJ1-3	CASSLGQSSGNTIYF
TRBV7-2	.	15	TRBJ1-4	CASSRRQGTNEKLFF
TRBV12-3/TRBV12-4	.	13	TRBJ2-5	CASAPGLDTTQYF
TRBV10-2	.	13	TRBJ1-1	CASRTGVATEAFF
TRBV12-3/TRBV12-4	.	12	TRBJ2-1	CASSWTGREQFF
TRBV11-2	.	14	TRBJ1-1	CASSQGGREVGAFF
TRBV6-5	.	13	TRBJ2-1	CASGDGTYNEQFF
TRBV7-2	few	15	TRBJ2-7	CASSPRRGGTYEQYF
TRBV5-4	.	14	TRBJ1-1	CASSPGQGNTEAFF
TRBV5-1	.	14	TRBJ1-6	CASSLGQGNSPLHF
TRBV29-1	.	11	TRBJ2-7	CSVTLQGQQYF
TRBV9	.	14	TRBJ2-5	CASSAYGGKETQYF
TRBV7-8	.	16	TRBJ1-5	CASSLFDGDSNQPQHF
TRBV28	.	15	TRBJ2-1	CASSKPGQGYNEQFF
TRBV7-9	.	13	TRBJ2-5	CASTKGGGETQYF
TRBV27	.	17	TRBJ2-5	CASSSLKGQGLIKTQYF
TRBV30	once	12	TRBJ2-5	CAWSLGKETQYF
TRBV11-2	once	15	TRBJ1-1	CASSLGDRGVTEAFF
TRBV29-1	.	15	TRBJ2-5	CSVERREGFWETQYF
TRBV2	few	14	TRBJ2-7	CASRQVLASYEQYF
TRBV27	.	12	TRBJ2-7	CPLRGTSYEQYF
TRBV24-1	.	14	TRBJ2-4	CATSATGSKNIQYF
TRBV27	.	17	TRBJ2-2	CASSSLGLAGITGELFF
TRBV5-1	.	17	TRBJ1-6	CASSLFEAQGQNSPLHF
TRBV19	.	15	TRBJ1-1	CASSPTDRPGTEAFF
TRBV7-2	many	16	TRBJ2-6	CASSPQGGTGANVLTF
TRBV7-2	.	15	TRBJ2-1	CASSFPGLAPDEQFF
TRBV13	.	13	TRBJ1-6	CASSQTANSPLHF
TRBV5-4	once	14	TRBJ1-1	CASSLDRSNTEAFF
TRBV19	.	13	TRBJ2-7	CASSPPYAYEQYF
TRBV6-5	.	15	TRBJ1-2	CASRETAPLPYGYTF
TRBV5-1	.	11	TRBJ1-2	CASSSEGARTF
TRBV7-2	.	13	TRBJ1-4	CASSPRINEKLFF
TRBV19	.	14	TRBJ2-2	CASGGTANTGELFF